Following are 13 T cell receptor beta chains from one sample sequenced in a study of control samples from healthy donors and cancer patients. The method was immunoSEQ multiplex PCR; TCRdb's version includes in-frame clones alone and lacks a portion of them. The sample yields some 410,000 clones, 80% to 95% seen once. Sequencing used PBMCs. These receptors came from a man between 40 and 49 years old with head and neck cancer.

The rearrangement joins TRBV7-3 to TRBJ2-3; 8 bases are shared with TRBD1. Trimming took 3 bases from V and 1 from J; bases not matched to a gene: 3. The CDR3 loop spans 15 amino acids. Germline V gene data show CDR1 as SGHTA and CDR2 as FQGTGA. The CDR3 is CASSFRGPGTDTQYF. The CDR3 DNA reads TGTGCCAGCAGCTTCAGGGGGCCCGGCACAGATACGCAGTATTTT.

The V and J genes are TRBV6-6 and TRBJ2-2; D is unclear. This CDR3 contains 14 residues. Trimming shortened V by 6 bases and J by 0 bases, and 8 bases separated the two germline ends. Germline values: CDR1 MNHNY, CDR2 SVGAGI (reference sequence). DNA for the CDR3: TGTGCCAGCAGCGGTTTTGCGAACACCGGGGAGCTGTTTTTT. This encodes CASSGFANTGELFF.

The V gene is TRBV28, the J gene TRBJ1-2; no reliable D call. CDR3 size: 14 residues. Deletions cut 2 bases from V and 2 bases from J, with 9 bases between. Germline V CDR1 and CDR2: MDHEN, SYDVKM. DNA of the CDR3: TGTGCCAGCAGTTTAACCCAGTCCAACTATGGCTACACCTTC. Its protein is CASSLTQSNYGYTF.

The CDR3 DNA reads TGTGCCAGCAGTCCTGGGGCCAACGTCCTGACTTTC. It is translated as CASSPGANVLTF. The chain combines TRBV12-3 or TRBV12-4 with TRBJ2-6; D not certain. There are 12 residues in the CDR3. The V gene lost 5 bases and the J gene lost 2 bases, with 1 base spanning the gap.

This chain connects TRBV7-8 to TRBJ1-5, with 7 bases identical to TRBD1. The V segment lost 1 base and the J segment 2 bases; nucleotides outside the gene matches: 8. This CDR3 has 17 residues. CDR1 SGHVS and CDR2 FQNEAQ come from the germline V gene. CDR3 amino acids: CASSLVGTASGNQPQHF. CDR3 nucleotides: TGTGCCAGCAGCTTAGTGGGGACAGCCTCAGGCAATCAGCCCCAGCATTTT. Using reference TRBV7-8 and TRBJ1-5 for the parts outside the CDR3, the full variable domain is GAGVSQSPRYKVAKRGQDVALRCDPISGHVSLFWYQQALGQGPEFLTYFQNEAQLDKSGLPSDRFFAERPEGSVSTLKIQRTQQEDSAVYLCASSLVGTASGNQPQHFGDGTRLSIL.

The rearrangement uses TRBV5-6 and TRBJ1-1; possible D gene TRBD1, 5 bases. Trimming pared 5 bases from V and 4 bases from J, leaving 9 bases between. The CDR3 runs 12 residues. Germline V gene data show CDR1 as SGHDT and CDR2 as YYEEEE. CDR3: CASSSGGTEAFF. In nucleotides, the CDR3 is TGTGCCAGCAGTTCCGGGGGCACTGAAGCTTTCTTT.

In the case of this clone: Other DNA sequences within the sample encode an identical CDR3. The gene calls are TRBV5-1 and TRBJ2-7; D is possibly TRBD1 or TRBD2 (6 bases each). The length of the CDR3 is 14 residues. Trimming left V 1 base short and J 0 bases short, with 8 bases between. CDR1 is SGHRS, CDR2 YFSETQ, per germline. The CDR3 is CASSLSGASYEQYF. For the CDR3, the DNA is TGCGCCAGCAGCTTGTCGGGGGCCTCCTACGAGCAGTACTTC.

The rearrangement joins TRBV7-2 to TRBJ1-1; D may be TRBD1 (5 bases). Trimming shortened V by 4 bases and J by 11 bases, and 14 bases separated the two germline ends. The CDR3 runs 12 residues. The V gene's germline CDR1 is SGHTA and CDR2 FQGNSA. The CDR3 is CASSSDIRFAFF. DNA for the CDR3: TGTGCCAGCAGCTCGGACATCAGATTTGCTTTCTTT.

The rearrangement joins TRBV5-6 to TRBJ2-7; D remains unclear. The V and J ends lost 4 bases and 4 bases respectively, with 9 bases between them. This CDR3 has 12 amino acids. Germline V gives CDR1 SGHDT, CDR2 YYEEEE. Here the CDR3 DNA reads TGTGCCAGCAGCGGCGGCCGATACGAGCAGTACTTC. Residues: CASSGGRYEQYF.

The chain carries TRBV5-6 and TRBJ2-2; perhaps TRBD2 as D (6 bases). Trimming left V 2 bases short and J 2 bases short, with 13 bases between. Germline V gene lookup returns CDR1 SGHDT and CDR2 YYEEEE. The CDR3 loop spans 16 amino acids. CDR3 DNA sequence: TGTGCCAGCAGCTTCGGGAGTAGCGCTAACACCGGGGAGCTGTTTTTT. This gives the protein CASSFGSSANTGELFF. The whole variable domain, filled in from reference TRBV5-6 and TRBJ2-2, reads DAGVTQSPTHLIKTRGQQVTLRCSPKSGHDTVSWYQQALGQGPQFIFQYYEEEERQRGNFPDRFSGHQFPNYSSELNVNALLLGDSALYLCASSFGSSANTGELFFGEGSRLTVL.

The gene calls are TRBV5-1 and TRBJ2-1; D is perhaps TRBD1 (5 bases). Germline loops: CDR1 SGHRS, CDR2 YFSETQ. There are 12 residues in the CDR3. The V end lost 5 bases, the J end lost 4 bases, and 7 bases lay between the germline ends. The CDR3 sequence: CASSQGYNEQFF. The CDR3 coding sequence is TGCGCCAGCAGTCAGGGTTACAATGAGCAGTTCTTC.

This sequence joins TRBV4-1 and TRBJ1-6; tentative D call: TRBD1 (5 bases). The CDR3 extends over 18 amino acids. V was shortened by 1 base and J by 0 bases, with 13 bases between the two germline ends. Per the germline V gene, CDR1 is MGHRA and CDR2 is YSYEKL. In nucleotides, the CDR3 is TGCGCCAGCAGCCAAGTTGGAGGGGTCCTCTCCTATAATTCACCCCTCCACTTT. Translation gives CASSQVGGVLSYNSPLHF.

The chain uses TRBV6-2 or TRBV6-3 and TRBJ2-7, with D unresolved. The CDR3 is made up of 15 amino acids. Germline CDR1 is MNHEY and CDR2 is SVGEGT. The V end was cut by 5 bases, the J end by 0 bases, with 14 bases between. For the CDR3, the DNA is TGTGCCAGCAGTCTCAGTGGGGTTAACTCCTACGAGCAGTACTTC. Amino acid sequence: CASSLSGVNSYEQYF.